A selection of T cell receptor beta chains follows, all from one sample in a study of blood T cell repertoires in COVID-19. Produced via immunoSEQ multiplex PCR; TCRdb's table is partial and in-frame only. In the table there are around 97,000 clones, around 80% of which are singletons. The sample taken for sequencing was peripheral blood. The receptors here all came from a man between 65 and 85 years old with acute or convalescent COVID-19. The CDR3 runs from the conserved cysteine through the conserved F or W. The D gene is left open where the match is weak.

NA | TRBV24-1 | 15 | CATGRGEASYNEQFF
NA | TRBV30 | 14 | CAWSGGVYNEKLFF
NA | TRBV5-6 | 15 | CASSVDRMMNTEAFF
NA | TRBV5-1 | 12 | CASNLGPSEQYF
TRBD2 | TRBV18 | 15 | CASSPPSGRMYEQFF
NA | TRBV28 | 17 | CASRLFISGATNTEAFF
NA | TRBV7-9 | 12 | CASSREPYGYTF
NA | TRBV13 | 13 | CASSLKEGTEAFF
NA | TRBV7-7 | 14 | CASSLGAAKETQYF
TRBD1 | TRBV6-5 | 14 | CASSAGTGVEKLFF
NA | TRBV7-2 | 15 | CASSYESSYNSPLHF
NA | TRBV7-7 | 15 | CASSLGTGITDTQYF
NA | TRBV27 | 14 | CASTQRRGLYEQYF
TRBD2 | TRBV5-1 | 15 | CASTPRTSGINEQFF
NA | TRBV6-5 | 13 | CASKYESDYGYTF
TRBD2 | TRBV6-2/TRBV6-3 | 19 | CASSQDSLAGGLAYNEQFF
NA | TRBV14 | 16 | CASSQGARLGSYEQYF
NA | TRBV5-4 | 16 | CASSLVLVEGNSPLHF